This TCR beta chain was sequenced during a study of T cell repertoires in cytomegalovirus infection. The germline V and J ends were trimmed by 11 bases and 0 bases, with 17 bases remaining between them. Germline V CDR1 and CDR2: ENHRY, SYGVKD. This CDR3 has 14 amino acids. Comment on this clonotype: What it recognizes is unknown.

MiXCR, applied by TCRdb to the reads, yields one record per CDR3 protein. The repertoire holds some 940,000 distinct CDR3 sequences, with approximately 31% as singletons. The source is a human donor in good health (CMV status not recorded). Some clones in this sample may be carry-over from other donors' samples. This chain connects TRBV10-3 to TRBJ2-7; possibly TRBD1 for D (5 bases). The sample was cultured CD8+ T cells from PBMCs, taken from culture after CMV antigen stimulation. DNA of the CDR3: TGTGCCGCAAGTCAAGACAGTGCCTCCTACGAGCAGTACTTC. Its translation is CAASQDSASYEQYF.